This entry is about one T cell receptor beta chain. This sample was included in a study of blood T cell repertoires in COVID-19. Study-level background: Acute-phase and convalescent COVID-19 samples originated in the United States, Italy and Spain.

Original analysis: Reference gene primers were amplified, and this amplification served to estimate nucleated cell counts. Sequencing was performed with immunoSEQ multiplex PCR; in TCRdb, only in-frame clones are kept and a portion is missing. That table gives V, J and clone size, and the DNA gave D and trimming. Here the sample spans under 95,000 clones, 75% to 95% being singletons. There are 14 residues in the CDR3. V shed 4 bases and J shed 2 bases, with 9 bases lying between them. CDR1 and CDR2 (germline): SNHLY, FYNNEI. J is TRBJ1-5 and V is TRBV2, with D maybe TRBD1 (5 bases). Specimen: peripheral blood. The receptor was derived from a woman in her forties or fifties in a cohort sampled during active COVID-19. In nucleotides, the CDR3 is TGTGCCAGCAGTGTATCGGGGGGCAATCAGCCCCAGCATTTT. Protein product: CASSVSGGNQPQHF.